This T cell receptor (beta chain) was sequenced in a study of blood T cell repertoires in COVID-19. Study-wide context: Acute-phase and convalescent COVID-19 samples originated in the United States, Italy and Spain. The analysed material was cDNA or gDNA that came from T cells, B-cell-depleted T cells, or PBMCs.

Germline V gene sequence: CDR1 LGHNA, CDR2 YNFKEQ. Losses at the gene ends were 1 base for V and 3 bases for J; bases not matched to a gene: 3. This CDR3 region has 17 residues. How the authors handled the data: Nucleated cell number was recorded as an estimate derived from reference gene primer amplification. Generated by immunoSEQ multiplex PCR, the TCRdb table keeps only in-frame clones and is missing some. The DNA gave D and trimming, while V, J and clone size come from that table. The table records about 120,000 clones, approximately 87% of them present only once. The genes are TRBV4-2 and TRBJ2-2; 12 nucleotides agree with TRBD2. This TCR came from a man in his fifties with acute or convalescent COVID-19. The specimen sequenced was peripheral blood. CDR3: CASSQAGLAGHTGELFF. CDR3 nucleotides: TGTGCCAGCAGCCAAGCCGGACTAGCGGGACACACCGGGGAGCTGTTTTTT.